These 17 T cell receptor beta chains originate from one sample sequenced in a study of blood T cell repertoires in COVID-19. TCRdb keeps only in-frame clones here, not all; method: immunoSEQ multiplex PCR. The sample contains roughly 97,000 clones, about four fifths of which appear only once. What was sequenced was peripheral blood. These receptors were obtained from a woman aged 80 or over with active or convalescent COVID-19.

This clone was recorded only once. The chain links TRBV3-1 (or the pseudogene TRBV3-2) to TRBJ1-1; 8 positions match TRBD1. There are 13 residues in the CDR3. V dropped 4 bases and J dropped 6; count of bases not matched to a gene: 4. CDR1 and CDR2 from the germline V gene are LGHDT and YNNKEL (reference sequence). The CDR3 protein is CASSRGQEAEAFF. CDR3 nucleotide sequence: TGTGCCAGCAGCCGGGGACAGGAGGCTGAAGCTTTCTTT.

CDR3 sequence reads: CASSIRQGGWETQYF. In DNA form, the CDR3 reads TGTGCCAGCAGCATAAGACAGGGAGGCTGGGAGACCCAGTACTTC. The chain carries TRBV5-5 and TRBJ2-5; the D gene is possibly TRBD1 (7 bases). The germline V gene has CDR1 SGHKS and CDR2 YYEKEE (reference sequence). V lost 4 bases to trimming and J lost 5 bases, with 18 bases between them. The CDR3 covers 15 residues. Full variable domain (rest looked up from reference TRBV5-5 and TRBJ2-5): DAGVTQSPTHLIKTRGQQVTLRCSPISGHKSVSWYQQVLGQGPQFIFQYYEKEERGRGNFPDRFSARQFPNYSSELNVNALLLGDSALYLCASSIRQGGWETQYFGPGTRLLVL.

The rearrangement links TRBV9 to TRBJ2-3; 13 bases are shared with TRBD2. Looked up from germline, CDR1 is SGDLS and CDR2 is YYNGEE. The V and J ends lost 4 bases and 2 bases, in that order; junction bases with no gene match: 4. This CDR3 contains 16 residues. The CDR3 spells CASSMGLAGITDTQYF. CDR3 in DNA: TGTGCCAGCAGCATGGGACTAGCGGGGATCACAGATACGCAGTATTTT.

The genes are TRBV5-4 and TRBJ1-2, with a possible D match to TRBD1 (5 bases). From germline, CDR1 is SGHNT and CDR2 YYREEE (reference sequence). The CDR3 contains 11 residues. V was shortened by 4 bases and J by 5 bases, with 6 bases between the two germline ends. The CDR3 here is CASSPGYGYTF. The CDR3 DNA reads as TGTGCCAGCAGCCCAGGGTATGGCTACACCTTC.

This clone was seen a handful of times. The rearrangement joins TRBV29-1 to TRBJ1-2; TRBD1 is a possible D gene (5 bases). The CDR3 is made up of 14 amino acids. V lost 3 bases to trimming and J lost 0 bases, with 11 bases between them. CDR1 is SQVTM and CDR2 is ANQGSEA in the germline V gene. The CDR3 here is CSVEWGGTNYGYTF. The CDR3 region has the DNA TGCAGCGTTGAGTGGGGGGGAACTAACTATGGCTACACCTTC.

V gene TRBV18 combines with J gene TRBJ1-1; TRBD1 agrees at 7 bases. The CDR3 has 14 residues. Unmatched junction bases numbered 4, after V lost 4 bases and J lost 2 bases. Germline assignment: CDR1 KGHSH and CDR2 LQKENI. The CDR3 loop reads CASSLHRGNTEAFF. CDR3 sequence (DNA): TGTGCCAGCTCACTACACAGGGGTAACACTGAAGCTTTCTTT.

The V call is TRBV28, the J call TRBJ1-1; D perhaps matches TRBD1 (5 bases). Germline values: CDR1 MDHEN, CDR2 SYDVKM. The CDR3 has 15 amino acids. V lost 2 bases and J 6 bases, leaving 16 bases between the germline ends. The CDR3 coding sequence is TGTGCCAGCAGTTTAGGCTGGGGGGTTTCGTCTGAAGCTTTCTTT. Its translation: CASSLGWGVSSEAFF.

This clone was counted between two and nine times. The chain carries TRBV7-8 and TRBJ2-7; 7 bases are shared with TRBD1. The CDR3 sequence is 13 residues long. Germline V gene data show CDR1 as SGHVS and CDR2 as FQNEAQ. V gave up 10 bases and J gave up 3 bases; unmatched junction bases: 9. For the CDR3, the DNA is TGTGCCACGAATTCGGGACAGTTCTACGAGCAGTACTTC. It specifies CATNSGQFYEQYF.

The chain has TRBV6-4 and TRBJ2-2, with 8 bases lining up with TRBD2. Germline trimming cut 2 bases from V and 3 bases from J; bases unmatched to any gene: 5. The CDR3 loop spans 16 amino acids. Germline V gene data show CDR1 as MRHNA and CDR2 as SNTAGT. DNA for the CDR3: TGTGCCAGCAGTGACACCGGGAGGGGATACACCGGGGAGCTGTTTTTT. The encoded protein is CASSDTGRGYTGELFF.

The DNA for the CDR3 is TGTGCCAGCAGCGTATGGGGCGGGAAAGACAATGAGCAGTTCTTC. It encodes CASSVWGGKDNEQFF. J is TRBJ2-1 and V is TRBV9, with a possible D match to TRBD2 (6 bases). V lost 1 base and J 5 bases, leaving 13 bases between the germline ends. Germline V CDR1 and CDR2: SGDLS, YYNGEE. The CDR3 is made up of 15 amino acids.

CDR3 DNA sequence: TGTGCCAGCAGCTTAAATGGTTGGCCCTACGAGCAGTACTTC. Encoded protein: CASSLNGWPYEQYF. V is TRBV11-3 and J is TRBJ2-7; D unclear. This CDR3 spans 14 amino acids. Germline CDR1 and CDR2: SGHNT and YENEEA. Between the trimmed V and J ends, which lost 2 bases and 2 bases, there was a span of 10 bases.

The rearrangement joins TRBV4-1 to TRBJ2-3, with 14 bases fitting TRBD2. CDR1 and CDR2 from the germline V gene are MGHRA and YSYEKL. The CDR3 runs 17 residues. With V trimmed by 6 bases and J by 2 bases, 7 bases remained unmatched. This CDR3 is CASSRLAGGPDTDTQYF. The DNA of the CDR3 is TGCGCCAGCAGTCGACTAGCGGGAGGGCCTGACACAGATACGCAGTATTTT.

The chain couples TRBV28 to TRBJ1-2; 12 bases align to TRBD1. Looked up from germline, CDR1 is MDHEN and CDR2 is SYDVKM. The CDR3 is made up of 15 amino acids. The junction had 6 bases not matched to a gene; V was cut back by 5 bases and J by 5 bases. Here the CDR3 DNA reads TGTGCCAGCAGTACGGGACAGGGGGCCTTTTATGGCTACACCTTC. Translated: CASSTGQGAFYGYTF.

This clone was counted between two and nine times. The chain has TRBV12-3 or TRBV12-4 and TRBJ2-1; a weak D match, TRBD1 (5 bases). Deletions cut 10 bases from V and 4 bases from J, with 8 bases between. This CDR3 has 11 residues. The CDR3 bases are TGTGCCACTACAGGATACAATGAGCAGTTCTTC. It translates to CATTGYNEQFF.

The chain is built from TRBV28 and TRBJ1-5; D possibly corresponds to TRBD1 (5 bases). This CDR3 comprises 15 residues. V was pared by 6 bases and J by 9 bases, with 21 bases between. The germline V gene encodes CDR1 MDHEN and CDR2 SYDVKM. The CDR3 sequence: CASRYRGGVGRPQHF. CDR3 in DNA: TGTGCCAGCAGATATCGCGGGGGGGTTGGGAGGCCCCAGCATTTT.

The V and J genes are TRBV3-1 (or the pseudogene TRBV3-2) and TRBJ1-5, with no clear D. This CDR3 has 15 amino acids. Germline V gene data show CDR1 as LGHDT and CDR2 as YNNKEL (reference sequence). Trimming took off 0 bases at V and 1 base at J, with 7 bases between the two ends. For the CDR3, the DNA is TGTGCCAGCAGCCAAGATAACGGGAGCAATCAGCCCCAGCATTTT. Amino acid sequence: CASSQDNGSNQPQHF.

The chain joins TRBV15 to TRBJ1-2, with D tentatively TRBD1 (6 bases). Germline V gives CDR1 LNHNV, CDR2 YYDKDF (reference sequence). V was shortened by 1 base and J by 4 bases, with 10 bases between the two germline ends. The CDR3 loop spans 14 amino acids. The CDR3 DNA follows: TGTGCCACCAGCAGAGGGGGGCTCGGCTATGGCTACACCTTC. Amino acid sequence: CATSRGGLGYGYTF.